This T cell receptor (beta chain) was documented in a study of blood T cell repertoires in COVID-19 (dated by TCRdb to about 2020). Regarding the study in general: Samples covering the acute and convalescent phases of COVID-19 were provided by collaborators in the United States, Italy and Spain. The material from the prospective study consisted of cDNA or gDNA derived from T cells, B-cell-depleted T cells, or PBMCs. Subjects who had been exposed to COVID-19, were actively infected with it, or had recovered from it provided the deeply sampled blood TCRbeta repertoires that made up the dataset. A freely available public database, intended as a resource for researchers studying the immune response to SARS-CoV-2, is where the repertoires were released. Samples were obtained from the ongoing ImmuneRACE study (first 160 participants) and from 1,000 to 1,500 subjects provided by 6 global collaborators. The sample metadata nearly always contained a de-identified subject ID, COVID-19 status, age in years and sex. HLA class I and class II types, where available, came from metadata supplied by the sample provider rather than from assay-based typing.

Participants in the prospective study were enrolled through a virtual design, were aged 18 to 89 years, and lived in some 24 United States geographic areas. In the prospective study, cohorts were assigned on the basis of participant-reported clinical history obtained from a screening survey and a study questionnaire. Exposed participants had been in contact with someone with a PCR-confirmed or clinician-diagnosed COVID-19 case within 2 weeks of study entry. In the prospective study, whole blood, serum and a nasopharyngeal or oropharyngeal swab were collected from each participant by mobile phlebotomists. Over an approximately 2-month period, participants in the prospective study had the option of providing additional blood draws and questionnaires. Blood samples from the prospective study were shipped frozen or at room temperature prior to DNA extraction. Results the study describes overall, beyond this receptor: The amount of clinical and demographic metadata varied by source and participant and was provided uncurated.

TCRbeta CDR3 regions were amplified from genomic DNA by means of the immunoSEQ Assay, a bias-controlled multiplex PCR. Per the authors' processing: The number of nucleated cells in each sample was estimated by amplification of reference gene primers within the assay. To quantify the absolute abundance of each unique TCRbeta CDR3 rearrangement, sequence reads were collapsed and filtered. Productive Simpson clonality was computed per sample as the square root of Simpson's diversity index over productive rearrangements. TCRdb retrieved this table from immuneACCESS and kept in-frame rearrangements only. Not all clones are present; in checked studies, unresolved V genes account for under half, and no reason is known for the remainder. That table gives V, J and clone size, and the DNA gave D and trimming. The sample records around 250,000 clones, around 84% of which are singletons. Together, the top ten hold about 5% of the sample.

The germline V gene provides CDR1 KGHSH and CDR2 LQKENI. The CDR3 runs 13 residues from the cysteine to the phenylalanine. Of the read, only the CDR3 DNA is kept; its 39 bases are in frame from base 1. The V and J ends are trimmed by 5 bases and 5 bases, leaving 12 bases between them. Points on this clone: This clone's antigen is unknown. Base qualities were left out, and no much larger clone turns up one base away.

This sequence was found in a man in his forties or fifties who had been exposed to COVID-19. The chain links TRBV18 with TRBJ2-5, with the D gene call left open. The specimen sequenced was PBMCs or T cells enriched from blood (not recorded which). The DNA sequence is TGTGCCAGCTCAACATACGTACCGGAGACCCAGTACTTC. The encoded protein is CASSTYVPETQYF.